This TCR beta chain was sequenced in a study of T cells after yellow fever vaccination. Notes on the study in general: Primary-vaccination clones mostly resurfaced post-booster (more than 95% CD4, roughly 87% CD8). Clonotype sharing between CD4 and CD8 compartments was small.

V gave up 4 bases and J gave up 7 bases, with 14 bases separating them. Germline V gene sequence: CDR1 SGHRS, CDR2 YFSETQ. The length of the CDR3 is 13 residues. TCRdb re-derived calls from the 5' RACE reads in MiXCR, one entry per CDR3 protein. The sample lists about 580,000 distinct CDR3 sequences, about a sixth occurring once. This clonotype was picked up a small number of times. Antigen specificity is unknown. The sample consisted of PBMCs, taken less than 6 days after the first yellow fever vaccination. The chain uses TRBV5-1 and TRBJ1-1; D gene ambiguous. The sequence was collected from a man between 18 and 35 years old who received the YFV17D yellow fever vaccine. Here the CDR3 reads CASSVLEAGEAFF. The CDR3 coding sequence is TGCGCCAGCAGCGTTCTCGAGGCGGGTGAAGCTTTCTTT.